A selection of T cell receptor beta chains follows, all from one sample in a study of CD8 T cells in Susac syndrome. MiXCR, applied by TCRdb to the immunoSEQ multiplex PCR reads, yields one record per CDR3 protein. The profile shows 95,000 to 150,000 distinct CDR3 sequences, under 96% of them singletons. Sequencing was performed on CD4+ T cells from PBMCs. The receptors shown here come from a human donor with Susac syndrome. Each CDR3 is given with its conserved first and last residue. Fields, in order: D gene, V gene, J gene, clone size, CDR3 DNA, CDR3 protein. A D gene is named only where the DNA matches it firmly. Clone size, where shown, is once, few, many, or a class for clones that have expanded.

D: .
V: TRBV7-2
J: TRBJ2-3
size: .
DNA: TGTGCCAGCAGCTTTAGAGGGCGAGAGGATACGCAGTATTTT
CDR3: CASSFRGREDTQYF

D: .
V: TRBV6-5
J: TRBJ2-1
size: .
DNA: TGTGCCAGCAGTCGGACAGACAATGAGCAGTTCTTC
CDR3: CASSRTDNEQFF

D: .
V: TRBV7-6
J: TRBJ2-3
size: few
DNA: TGTGCCAGCAGCTTTAGCGTTGGGACAGATACGCAGTATTTT
CDR3: CASSFSVGTDTQYF

D: TRBD2
V: TRBV29-1
J: TRBJ2-3
size: .
DNA: TGCAGCGCCCTAAGCGGGAGGGTCGATACGCAGTATTTT
CDR3: CSALSGRVDTQYF

D: TRBD1
V: TRBV5-8
J: TRBJ2-5
size: .
DNA: TGTGCCAGCAGCGCCGGGACAGGGGGTGCTGAGACCCAGTACTTC
CDR3: CASSAGTGGAETQYF

D: .
V: TRBV28
J: TRBJ2-7
size: .
DNA: TGTGCCAGCAGTTTGATAGGTTACGAGCAGTACTTC
CDR3: CASSLIGYEQYF

D: TRBD2
V: TRBV18
J: TRBJ2-1
size: .
DNA: TGTGCCAGCTCAGCGATAGGGACTAGCGGGATGGATGAGCAGTTCTTC
CDR3: CASSAIGTSGMDEQFF

D: TRBD1
V: TRBV12-3/TRBV12-4
J: TRBJ1-5
size: .
DNA: TGTGCCAGCAGTTTAAGGACAGGGTCGGGGCCCCAGCATTTT
CDR3: CASSLRTGSGPQHF

D: .
V: TRBV2
J: TRBJ1-4
size: .
DNA: TGTGCCAGCAGCTCCAATTGGGAAAAACTGTTTTTT
CDR3: CASSSNWEKLFF

D: .
V: TRBV15
J: TRBJ1-1
size: .
DNA: TGTGCCACCAGCAGAGATCGGGATGGGTGGGGTGAAGCTTTCTTT
CDR3: CATSRDRDGWGEAFF

D: .
V: TRBV20-1
J: TRBJ1-1
size: .
DNA: TGCAGTGCTAGAGATGACAGGAGTGAAGCTTTCTTT
CDR3: CSARDDRSEAFF

D: .
V: TRBV20-1
J: TRBJ2-1
size: .
DNA: TGCAGTGCTAGTAGGGAGAACAATGAGCAGTTCTTC
CDR3: CSASRENNEQFF

D: .
V: TRBV5-6
J: TRBJ1-5
size: .
DNA: TGTGCCAGCAGCTTGGGGCTTTTGGGGAATCAGCCCCAGCATTTT
CDR3: CASSLGLLGNQPQHF

D: TRBD1
V: TRBV29-1
J: TRBJ1-1
size: .
DNA: TGCAGCACGGACAGGGAGGACACTGAAGCTTTCTTT
CDR3: CSTDREDTEAFF

D: .
V: TRBV18
J: TRBJ1-1
size: .
DNA: TGTGCCAGCTCACCACAGGGTGCAACTGAAGCTTTCTTT
CDR3: CASSPQGATEAFF

D: TRBD2
V: TRBV20-1
J: TRBJ2-3
size: .
DNA: TGCAGTGCCCGTCGGTTAGCGGGAGATTTCGATACGCAGTATTTT
CDR3: CSARRLAGDFDTQYF

D: .
V: TRBV14
J: TRBJ2-7
size: .
DNA: TGTGCCAGCAGCCAAGAGGCCCGCTACGAGCAGTACTTC
CDR3: CASSQEARYEQYF

D: TRBD1
V: TRBV5-1
J: TRBJ2-1
size: .
DNA: TGCGCCAGCAGCTCCCAGGGGGCGTCCGTCTACAATGAGCAGTTCTTC
CDR3: CASSSQGASVYNEQFF

D: .
V: TRBV14
J: TRBJ1-1
size: .
DNA: TGTGCCAGCAGCCAAGATCGGTGGAGCACTGAAGCTTTCTTT
CDR3: CASSQDRWSTEAFF

D: TRBD2
V: TRBV9
J: TRBJ2-7
size: once
DNA: TGTGCCAGCAGCGTAGGGGGTAGCGGGACCTCCGAGCAGTACTTC
CDR3: CASSVGGSGTSEQYF

D: .
V: TRBV4-3
J: TRBJ2-1
size: .
DNA: TGCGCCAGCAGCCAAGATCCAGGGTTCTCCTACAATGAGCAGTTCTTC
CDR3: CASSQDPGFSYNEQFF

D: TRBD2
V: TRBV5-4
J: TRBJ2-1
size: once
DNA: TGTGCCAGCAGCTCACAGCGGGAGAGTGTAAATGAGCAGTTCTTC
CDR3: CASSSQRESVNEQFF

D: TRBD2
V: TRBV3-1
J: TRBJ2-5
size: .
DNA: TGTGCCAGCAGCCAAGGGGAGGGGGAGACCCAGTACTTC
CDR3: CASSQGEGETQYF

D: .
V: TRBV4-3
J: TRBJ2-3
size: .
DNA: TGCGCCAGCAGCCAGATCGGGGTCGGGACTAGCACAGATACGCAGTATTTT
CDR3: CASSQIGVGTSTDTQYF

D: .
V: TRBV29-1
J: TRBJ1-5
size: .
DNA: TGCAGCGTTGGTCTCAGACGCAATCAGCCCCAGCATTTT
CDR3: CSVGLRRNQPQHF

D: .
V: TRBV3-1
J: TRBJ1-2
size: .
DNA: TGTGCCAGCAGCCAAGTGGAGGGAGGCTACACCTTC
CDR3: CASSQVEGGYTF

D: TRBD1
V: TRBV30
J: TRBJ2-7
size: .
DNA: TGTGCCTGGAGCGACACAGGGGGGAGCGACGAGCAGTACTTC
CDR3: CAWSDTGGSDEQYF

D: .
V: TRBV30
J: TRBJ2-4
size: .
DNA: TGTGCCTGGACCTCTAGCGCTCTGGGCATTCAGTACTTC
CDR3: CAWTSSALGIQYF

D: TRBD1
V: TRBV4-2
J: TRBJ1-2
size: .
DNA: TGTGCCAGCAGCCAAGAACAGGGGCATGGCTACACCTTC
CDR3: CASSQEQGHGYTF

D: .
V: TRBV20-1
J: TRBJ1-2
size: .
DNA: TGCAGTGCTAGAGATGGGGGGGGGCTTTCCTCTAGGGGCTACACCTTC
CDR3: CSARDGGGLSSRGYTF

D: .
V: TRBV10-3
J: TRBJ2-7
size: once
DNA: TGTGCCATCAGTGAGAGGTCAGCCTACGAGCAGTACTTC
CDR3: CAISERSAYEQYF

D: .
V: TRBV29-1
J: TRBJ2-2
size: .
DNA: TGCAGCGTTGCAGGGGCCACCGGGGAGCTGTTTTTT
CDR3: CSVAGATGELFF

D: .
V: TRBV9
J: TRBJ2-5
size: .
DNA: TGTGCCAGCAGCGTTTCTTCGGGGGCTGCGGAGACCCAGTACTTC
CDR3: CASSVSSGAAETQYF

D: .
V: TRBV9
J: TRBJ1-5
size: .
DNA: TGTGCCAGCAGCGGGGACCCAGGGGGCAATCAGCCCCAGCATTTT
CDR3: CASSGDPGGNQPQHF

D: .
V: TRBV7-8
J: TRBJ2-5
size: .
DNA: TGTGCCAGCAGCCCACAGGGTGGCCCAGGGGAGACCCAGTACTTC
CDR3: CASSPQGGPGETQYF

D: TRBD2
V: TRBV27
J: TRBJ2-3
size: .
DNA: TGTGCCAGCAGTTTCCTGACTAGCGGGAGATCAGATACGCAGTATTTT
CDR3: CASSFLTSGRSDTQYF

D: .
V: TRBV2
J: TRBJ1-1
size: .
DNA: TGTGCCAGCAGGGAGGACAGATTGAACACTGAAGCTTTCTTT
CDR3: CASREDRLNTEAFF

D: TRBD2
V: TRBV12-3/TRBV12-4
J: TRBJ2-7
size: .
DNA: TGTGCCAGCAGTTCTCGGACTAGCAGCGAGCAGTACTTC
CDR3: CASSSRTSSEQYF

D: .
V: TRBV6-5
J: TRBJ2-1
size: once
DNA: TGTGCCAGCAGCCAGGGGTTGAGAGGGGTTGAGCAGTTCTTC
CDR3: CASSQGLRGVEQFF

D: TRBD1
V: TRBV24-1
J: TRBJ2-1
size: once
DNA: TGTGCCACCAGTGACTTCAGGGGGTATGAGCAGTTCTTC
CDR3: CATSDFRGYEQFF

D: .
V: TRBV28
J: TRBJ2-2
size: .
DNA: TGTGCCGTCCTGGGAAGGGGAGGAGGAACCGGGGAGCTGTTTTTT
CDR3: CAVLGRGGGTGELFF

D: TRBD1
V: TRBV4-1
J: TRBJ2-3
size: .
DNA: TGCGCCAGCAGCCAAGCTACAGGGGGCAGAGATACGCAGTATTTT
CDR3: CASSQATGGRDTQYF

D: TRBD2
V: TRBV5-1
J: TRBJ2-1
size: .
DNA: TGCGCCAGCAGCTTGGGGGCACTAGCGGGCTACAATGAGCAGTTCTTC
CDR3: CASSLGALAGYNEQFF

D: .
V: TRBV5-6
J: TRBJ2-6
size: .
DNA: TGTGCCAGCAGCTTTTTAGGCCGAAACTCTGGGGCCAACGTCCTGACTTTC
CDR3: CASSFLGRNSGANVLTF

D: .
V: TRBV5-8
J: TRBJ1-5
size: .
DNA: TGTGCCAGCAGCTTGGGGGGTGGCAGGGGCAATCAGCCCCAGCATTTT
CDR3: CASSLGGGRGNQPQHF

D: TRBD1
V: TRBV5-1
J: TRBJ1-2
size: .
DNA: TGCGCCAGCGCGCCCGACAGGGGTGCTGGCTACACCTTC
CDR3: CASAPDRGAGYTF

D: TRBD1
V: TRBV24-1
J: TRBJ2-2
size: .
DNA: TGTGCCACCAGTGATTCGTCAGGGACAGGAACTAAAATTACGAACACCGGGGAGCTGTTTTTT
CDR3: CATSDSSGTGTKITNTGELFF

D: TRBD1
V: TRBV3-1
J: TRBJ2-5
size: .
DNA: TGTGCCAGCAGCCAAGATGGACAGGGCTATCAGACCCAGTACTTC
CDR3: CASSQDGQGYQTQYF

D: TRBD1
V: TRBV15
J: TRBJ1-5
size: .
DNA: TGTGCCACCAGCGGGGGGACAGGTGGTTCTGGTCAGCCCCAGCATTTT
CDR3: CATSGGTGGSGQPQHF

D: TRBD2
V: TRBV29-1
J: TRBJ2-1
size: .
DNA: TGCAGCGTTACCAGCGGGAACTCCTACAATGAGCAGTTCTTC
CDR3: CSVTSGNSYNEQFF

D: .
V: TRBV12-3/TRBV12-4
J: TRBJ2-5
size: .
DNA: TGTGCCAGCAGTTTCTTGGGAGTTGAGACCCAGTACTTC
CDR3: CASSFLGVETQYF

D: TRBD2
V: TRBV18
J: TRBJ2-1
size: .
DNA: TGTGCCAGCTCACCATCGGGAGGGTTCGCTTGGGAGCAGTTCTTC
CDR3: CASSPSGGFAWEQFF

D: TRBD2
V: TRBV7-2
J: TRBJ2-3
size: once
DNA: TGTGCCAGCAGCTGGGTTTATTTCCCGACTAGCGGGAGAGATACGCAGTATTTT
CDR3: CASSWVYFPTSGRDTQYF

D: TRBD2
V: TRBV20-1
J: TRBJ2-3
size: .
DNA: TGCAGTGCTGCTCTTTGGAGGACTAGGAGCGCAGATACGCAGTATTTT
CDR3: CSAALWRTRSADTQYF

D: TRBD2
V: TRBV5-4
J: TRBJ2-7
size: once
DNA: TGTGCCAGCAGCTTTGAGACTAGCGGGAGTTTATACGAGCAGTACTTC
CDR3: CASSFETSGSLYEQYF

D: TRBD1
V: TRBV29-1
J: TRBJ2-7
size: .
DNA: TGCAGCGTTGCCCAGGGGGCGGTTTACGAGCAGTACTTC
CDR3: CSVAQGAVYEQYF

D: .
V: TRBV7-2
J: TRBJ1-5
size: .
DNA: TGTGCCAGCAGCTCGGACAGCCTCAATCAGCCCCAGCATTTT
CDR3: CASSSDSLNQPQHF

D: .
V: TRBV10-3
J: TRBJ2-5
size: .
DNA: TGTGCCATCGGGTACCAAGAGACCCAGTACTTC
CDR3: CAIGYQETQYF

D: TRBD1
V: TRBV2
J: TRBJ2-2
size: .
DNA: TGTGCCAGAGGGACAGGGAAGAACACCGGGGAGCTGTTTTTT
CDR3: CARGTGKNTGELFF